This is a list of T cell receptor beta chains from one sample in a study of metastatic and nonmetastatic thyroid tumors. TCRdb reanalyzed the PCR reads with MiXCR. The sample consists of some 21,000 clones, about 30% of them appearing once. The sequenced sample consisted of blood. The receptors derive from a female donor with papillary thyroid cancer or a benign thyroid nodule (not recorded which). Some clones in this sample may be carry-over from other donors' samples. CDR3s include the opening cysteine and the closing phenylalanine or tryptophan. Each record gives: clone size, J gene, D gene, V gene, CDR3 DNA, CDR3 protein. D genes are given only for firm matches. Clone size appears in some rows only: once, few, many, or a class for an expanded clone.

clone size: many; J gene: TRBJ2-7; D gene: .; V gene: TRBV7-9; CDR3 DNA: TGTGCCAGCAGCTTAGTGGGACCACAGGCGGAGCAGTACTTC; CDR3 protein: CASSLVGPQAEQYF
clone size: many; J gene: TRBJ2-3; D gene: .; V gene: TRBV24-1; CDR3 DNA: TGTGCCACCAGTGACAATACAGGATCCCGGACAGATACGCAGTATTTT; CDR3 protein: CATSDNTGSRTDTQYF
clone size: .; J gene: TRBJ2-3; D gene: TRBD1; V gene: TRBV28; CDR3 DNA: TGTGCCAGCAGTACCCGTACAGGGGGCGCAGATACTCAGTATTTT; CDR3 protein: CASSTRTGGADTQYF
clone size: many; J gene: TRBJ2-5; D gene: .; V gene: TRBV7-2; CDR3 DNA: TGTGCCAGCAGCTACTATGGGCCAAAAGAGACCCAGTACTTC; CDR3 protein: CASSYYGPKETQYF
clone size: many; J gene: TRBJ2-1; D gene: .; V gene: TRBV6-1; CDR3 DNA: TGTGCCAGCAGTAGGGGGAATGAGCAGTTCTTC; CDR3 protein: CASSRGNEQFF
clone size: medium-sized; J gene: TRBJ2-1; D gene: TRBD2; V gene: TRBV20-1; CDR3 DNA: TGCAGTGCTATAACCGGGACTAGACAACACAATGAGCAGTTCTTC; CDR3 protein: CSAITGTRQHNEQFF
clone size: many; J gene: TRBJ1-3; D gene: TRBD1; V gene: TRBV4-3; CDR3 DNA: TGCGCCAGCAGCCAACTTACAGGGGTGGGAAACACCATATATTTT; CDR3 protein: CASSQLTGVGNTIYF
clone size: .; J gene: TRBJ1-3; D gene: .; V gene: TRBV9; CDR3 DNA: TGTGCCAGCAGCGTAGATCAGGGTGCCGGGGACTCTGGAAACGCCATATATTTT; CDR3 protein: CASSVDQGAGDSGNAIYF
clone size: many; J gene: TRBJ1-6; D gene: .; V gene: TRBV18; CDR3 DNA: TGTGCCAGCTCACAGGACAGATATAATTCACCCCTCCACTTT; CDR3 protein: CASSQDRYNSPLHF
clone size: .; J gene: TRBJ2-3; D gene: .; V gene: TRBV30; CDR3 DNA: TGTGCCTGGTCCCAGGAGCGGGGCACAGATACGCAGTATTTT; CDR3 protein: CAWSQERGTDTQYF
clone size: .; J gene: TRBJ1-1; D gene: .; V gene: TRBV4-3; CDR3 DNA: TGCGCCAGCAGGCAGGGCGGGGGGGAGTCTGAAGCTTTCTTT; CDR3 protein: CASRQGGGESEAFF